This entry concerns a single T cell receptor beta chain. Other DNA sequences within the sample encode an identical CDR3. V lost 3 bases and J lost 2, with 5 bases in between. The CDR3 contains 12 residues. Germline assignment: CDR1 LGHDT and CDR2 YNNKEL (reference sequence). The authors' processing: Counts of nucleated cells, estimated from reference gene primer amplification, were obtained. The data were produced by immunoSEQ multiplex PCR, yet TCRdb's version contains in-frame clones alone and is incomplete. D and trimming were read from the DNA, whereas the V and J calls and clone size are those reported in that table. The sample shows 150,000 to 200,000 clones, around 86% of them seen only once. These data belong to a study of blood T cell repertoires in COVID-19. Looking at the study overall: Collection of acute and convalescent COVID-19 samples took place in the United States, Italy and Spain. Sources were T cells, B-cell-depleted T cells, or PBMCs; the material itself was cDNA or gDNA.

This receptor was taken from a man in his 60s with acute or convalescent COVID-19. V and J are TRBV3-1 (or the pseudogene TRBV3-2) and TRBJ2-7; D is undetermined. The sequenced sample consisted of peripheral blood. The DNA of the CDR3 is TGTGCCAGCAGCCATCTAGCCTACGAGCAGTACTTC. Translated: CASSHLAYEQYF.